This TCR beta chain was identified during a study of cytomegalovirus exposure and HLA in healthy donors. Overall study results and limits: What a later analysis reportedly showed was that an Asian-associated ancestry cluster had fewer N-insertions than the roughly 720-donor mean. In a later analysis, TCR beta V- and J-gene trimming showed a link to a missense DCLRE1C variant. In the analysis, some V segments, TRBV6-2 and TRBV6-3 included, were excluded as indistinguishable.

The PCR ran on 60 Vbeta and 13 Jbeta primers. Data came from immunoSEQ multiplex PCR; TCRdb stores just in-frame clones and leaves some out. Of 160,000 or so clones listed, about three quarters are singletons. Donors in the study were healthy people who gave bone marrow. With regard to this clone: No antigen is known for it.

The CDR3 consists of 14 residues. CDR1 is SGHRS and CDR2 is YFSETQ in the germline V gene. With 3 bases removed from V and 4 bases from J, the gap between germline ends came to 12 bases. What was sequenced was PBMCs. The clonotype comes from a man aged 35-49 years in good health and CMV-seronegative. The V call is TRBV5-1, the J call TRBJ2-3, with a possible D match to TRBD1 (5 bases). The CDR3 loop is CASSSQGLSDTQYF. CDR3 nucleotides: TGCGCCAGCAGCTCCCAGGGATTATCAGATACGCAGTATTTT. Together with reference TRBV5-1 and TRBJ2-3, the CDR3 gives the full variable domain: KAGVTQTPRYLIKTRGQQVTLSCSPISGHRSVSWYQQTPGQGLQFLFEYFSETQRNKGNFPGRFSGRQFSNSRSEMNVSTLELGDSALYLCASSSQGLSDTQYFGPGTRLTVL.